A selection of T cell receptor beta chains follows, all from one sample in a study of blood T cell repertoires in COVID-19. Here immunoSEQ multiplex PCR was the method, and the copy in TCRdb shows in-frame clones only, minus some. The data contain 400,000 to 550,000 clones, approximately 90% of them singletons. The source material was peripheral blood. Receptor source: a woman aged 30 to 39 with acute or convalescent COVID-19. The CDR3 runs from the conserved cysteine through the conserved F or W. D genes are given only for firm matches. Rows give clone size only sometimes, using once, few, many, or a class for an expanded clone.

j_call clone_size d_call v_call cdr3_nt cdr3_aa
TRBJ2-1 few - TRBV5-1 TGCGCCAGCAGCTTGTTTGAGGATAATGAGCAGTTCTTC CASSLFEDNEQFF
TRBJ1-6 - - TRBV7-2 TGTGCCAGCAGCCGCCAAGAGACAGGTTTGGCACCCCTCCACTTT CASSRQETGLAPLHF
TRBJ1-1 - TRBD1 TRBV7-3 TGTGCCAGCAGCTTTAGGGGGCTCACTGAAGCTTTCTTT CASSFRGLTEAFF
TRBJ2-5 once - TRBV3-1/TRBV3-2 TGTGCCAGCAGCCAAACTACGTCCAGGGGCCAAGAGACCCAGTACTTC CASSQTTSRGQETQYF
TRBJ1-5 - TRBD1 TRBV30 TGTGCCTGGAGTCTAACAGGGGTTAATCAGCCCCAGCATTTT CAWSLTGVNQPQHF
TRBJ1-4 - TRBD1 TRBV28 TGTGCCAGCAGTTTGCGCCCCGGGACAGGACAAGAAAAACTGTTTTTT CASSLRPGTGQEKLFF
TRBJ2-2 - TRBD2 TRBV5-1 TGCGCCAGCAGCTTAGCGGGAACGAACACCGGGGAGCTGTTTTTT CASSLAGTNTGELFF
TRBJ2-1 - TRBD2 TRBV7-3 TGTGCCAGCAGCTATAGCGGGGGGGCCGTGGATGAGCAGTTCTTC CASSYSGGAVDEQFF
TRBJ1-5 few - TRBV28 TGTGCCAGCAGTCTTCAGGGTTTTTATCAGCCCCAGCATTTT CASSLQGFYQPQHF
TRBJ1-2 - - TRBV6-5 TGTGCCAGCAGGGCTTTCTATGGCTACACCTTC CASRAFYGYTF
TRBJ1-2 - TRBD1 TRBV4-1 TGCGCCAGCAGCCAAGTAATAAAGGGACAGGGAAAAGGGGGCTACACCTTC CASSQVIKGQGKGGYTF
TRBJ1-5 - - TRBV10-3 TGTGCCATCAGTGAGTTGGAGGGTCAGCCCCAGCATTTT CAISELEGQPQHF
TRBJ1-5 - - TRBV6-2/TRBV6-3 TGTGCCAGCAGCCGACGGGTTTCCAATCAGCCCCAGCATTTT CASSRRVSNQPQHF